A single sample gave rise to the 28 T cell receptor beta chains below, sequenced in a study of early T cells in non-severe SARS-CoV-2 infection. Each CDR3 protein is one row after TCRdb ran MiXCR on the 5' RACE reads. Here the sample spans some 40,000 distinct CDR3 sequences, 5.5% being singletons. Here the sequenced sample was whole blood, taken at baseline. These receptors originate from an adult who was a healthcare worker with PCR-confirmed SARS-CoV-2 infection or an uninfected control (not recorded which).

This clonotype has at least ten counts. The rearrangement links TRBV2 to TRBJ1-5; D ambiguous. Germline lookup yields CDR1 SNHLY and CDR2 FYNNEI. With 7 bases removed from V and 3 bases from J, the gap between germline ends came to 7 bases. The CDR3 has 12 residues. This chain's CDR3 is CASMANNQPQHF. CDR3 bases: TGTGCCAGCATGGCGAACAATCAGCCCCAGCATTTT.

This clonotype appeared many times. The gene calls are TRBV2 and TRBJ2-7, with 9 bases identical to TRBD2. The CDR3 runs 14 residues. Trimming removed 4 bases from V and 2 bases from J; junction bases left unmatched: 3. In germline, CDR1 is SNHLY, CDR2 FYNNEI. The CDR3 DNA reads as TGTGCCAGCAGTGTAGCGGGGGACACCTACGAGCAGTACTTC. Its protein is CASSVAGDTYEQYF.

This clonotype was seen ten or more times. This sequence joins TRBV27 and TRBJ2-1; 12 bases map to TRBD2. Germline V gene lookup returns CDR1 MNHEY and CDR2 SMNVEV (reference sequence). V shed 6 bases and J 6 bases; nucleotides not matched to a gene: 6. This CDR3 spans 15 amino acids. CDR3 bases: TGTGCCAGCAGCCAGGGACTAGCGGGCTCCAATGAGCAGTTCTTC. This translates into CASSQGLAGSNEQFF.

This clonotype occurred many times. The V call is TRBV10-3, the J call TRBJ2-4; D is unclear. Germline V lookup: CDR1 ENHRY, CDR2 SYGVKD. Trimming shortened V by 0 bases and J by 0 bases, and 12 bases separated the two germline ends. The CDR3 runs to 17 residues. The CDR3 nucleotides are TGTGCCATCAGTGAGTCCCAGGCCACGAGAGCCAAAAACATTCAGTACTTC. Its translation: CAISESQATRAKNIQYF.

The sample holds many counts of this clonotype. This chain links TRBV12-3 or TRBV12-4 with TRBJ2-5, with 9 bases lining up with TRBD2. This CDR3 spans 15 amino acids. The V gene end was trimmed by 7 bases and the J gene end by 2 bases; junction bases not matched to a gene: 8. The CDR3 reads CASTIRSGGQETQYF. The CDR3 DNA sequence: TGTGCCAGCACGATACGAAGCGGGGGGCAAGAGACCCAGTACTTC.

This clonotype was recorded many times. The rearrangement links TRBV18 to TRBJ2-1; a possible D gene is TRBD2 (6 bases). The CDR3 consists of 16 residues. The germline V and J ends were trimmed by 2 bases and 3 bases, with 14 bases remaining between them. Germline CDR1 is KGHSH and CDR2 is LQKENI. The CDR3 loop is CASSPEEAGIYNEQFF. CDR3 in DNA: TGTGCCAGCTCACCAGAGGAGGCGGGGATCTACAATGAGCAGTTCTTC. The variable domain in full, with the rest retrieved from reference TRBV18 and TRBJ2-1, is NAGVMQNPRHLVRRRGQEARLRCSPMKGHSHVYWYRQLPEEGLKFMVYLQKENIIDESGMPKERFSAEFPKEGPSILRIQQVVRGDSAAYFCASSPEEAGIYNEQFFGPGTRLTVL.

This clonotype was recorded at least ten times. The V and J genes are TRBV18 and TRBJ1-3; 8 positions agree with TRBD1. The CDR3 extends over 16 amino acids. Germline CDR1 reads KGHSH; CDR2 reads LQKENI. V dropped 3 bases and J dropped 0; count of bases not matched to a gene: 4. CDR3: CASSPGQGHSGNTIYF. The CDR3 coding sequence is TGTGCCAGCTCACCCGGACAGGGCCACTCTGGAAACACCATATATTTT.

This clonotype was picked up many times. The chain employs TRBV7-6 and TRBJ2-7; TRBD2 agrees at 11 bases. Trimming at V came to 0 bases and at J to 3 bases, leaving 4 bases not matched to a gene. CDR3 length equals 16 residues. Germline-derived CDR1 and CDR2 are SGHVS and FNYEAQ. CDR3 region: CASSLASGLAVYEQYF. The CDR3 nucleotides are TGTGCCAGCAGCTTAGCGTCGGGACTAGCGGTCTACGAGCAGTACTTC.

This clonotype was seen ten or more times. The rearrangement uses TRBV6-2 or TRBV6-3 and TRBJ1-2; 10 bases fit TRBD1. Trimming at V came to 8 bases and at J to 8 bases, leaving 20 bases not matched to a gene. The length of the CDR3 is 17 residues. Looked up from germline, CDR1 is MNHEY and CDR2 is SVGEGT. In DNA, the CDR3 is TGTGCCAGCCAGACTTACCGGGGACAGGGGACAATGGAAGGCTACACCTTC. As protein: CASQTYRGQGTMEGYTF.

A note on this clonotype: A much larger clone lies a single base off, so this may be a read error. The chain recombines TRBV3-1 with TRBJ1-1; 7 positions match TRBD1. Germline assignment: CDR1 LGHDT and CDR2 YNNKEL (reference sequence). CDR3 length equals 12 residues. The CDR3 DNA reads as TGTGCCGGCAGCCAAGAGGGGGCTGGGGCTTTCTTT. Its translation is CAGSQEGAGAFF. The full variable domain, with the rest looked up from reference TRBV3-1 and TRBJ1-1, is DTAVSQTPKYLVTQMGNDKSIKCEQNLGHDTMYWYKQDSKKFLKIMFSYNNKELIINETVPNRFSPKSPDKAHLNLHINSLELGDSAVYFCAGSQEGAGAFFGQGTRLTVV.

This chain links TRBV5-1 with TRBJ2-3; possibly TRBD2 for D (6 bases). The CDR3 runs to 14 residues. V was clipped by 4 bases and J by 4 bases, with 13 bases between them. Germline CDR1 is SGHRS and CDR2 is YFSETQ. CDR3 in DNA: TGCGCCAGCAGCCCCGGGTGGGAGGCAGATACGCAGTATTTT. Its translation: CASSPGWEADTQYF.

This clonotype was recorded many times. V is TRBV20-1 and J is TRBJ1-1, with D possibly matching TRBD1 (5 bases). The CDR3 has 13 amino acids. Germline V gives CDR1 DFQATT, CDR2 SNEGSKA (reference sequence). V lost 5 bases, J lost 1 base, and 11 bases lay in between. The CDR3 DNA reads as TGCAGTGCTCAGACAGCTAAGAACACTGAAGCTTTCTTT. It is translated as CSAQTAKNTEAFF.

This clonotype was counted a few times. The chain combines TRBV24-1 with TRBJ2-1; 9 bases map to TRBD1. This CDR3 comprises 14 residues. Germline CDR1 reads KGHDR; CDR2 reads SFDVKD. V shed 4 bases and J 13 bases; nucleotides not matched to a gene: 10. CDR3 sequence (DNA): TGTGCCACCAGTGACAGAACGGGGACAGGGAAACAGTTCTTC. This gives the protein CATSDRTGTGKQFF.

The chain employs TRBV27 and TRBJ1-5; D possibly corresponds to TRBD1 (5 bases). CDR1 and CDR2 from the germline V gene are MNHEY and SMNVEV (reference sequence). The CDR3 spans 17 residues. The germline V and J ends were trimmed by 0 bases and 5 bases, with 17 bases remaining between them. Here the CDR3 DNA reads TGTGCCAGCAGTTTATCCTATTACAGGAGAGACGATCAGCCCCAGCATTTT. It specifies CASSLSYYRRDDQPQHF.

In this sample, this clonotype turned up many times. The chain links TRBV5-1 to TRBJ1-5; no definite D call. CDR1 and CDR2 (germline): SGHRS, YFSETQ. The CDR3 has 14 amino acids. Trimming took 4 bases from V and 8 from J, leaving 16 bases between them. CDR3 DNA: TGCGCCAGCAGCCCAACCTTCCCGGATGAGCCCCAGCATTTT. Translation gives CASSPTFPDEPQHF.

This clonotype occurred many times. The chain uses TRBV7-2 and TRBJ2-1; 14 bases are shared with TRBD2. This CDR3 region has 16 residues. V shed 1 base, J shed 7 bases, and the junction held 3 bases outside the gene matches. The V gene's germline CDR1 is SGHTA and CDR2 FQGNSA. CDR3 residues: CASSLGLAGGHNEQFF. The CDR3 DNA follows: TGTGCCAGCAGCTTAGGACTAGCGGGGGGGCATAATGAGCAGTTCTTC.

Many counts were recorded for this clonotype. The chain couples TRBV7-2 to TRBJ1-4; TRBD1 matches 7 bases. Germline V gene sequence: CDR1 SGHTA, CDR2 FQGNSA. The CDR3 length is 14 residues. J gave up 6 bases and V 6 bases, and 7 bases lay outside the gene matches. In nucleotides, the CDR3 is TGTGCCAGCAGAACAGGGGTCCCGGATGAAAAACTGTTTTTT. This gives the protein CASRTGVPDEKLFF.

This clonotype was seen at least ten times. The chain uses TRBV9 and TRBJ1-1; D is unclear. Trimming removed 2 bases at V and 5 bases at J, with 13 bases between. Germline-derived CDR1 and CDR2 are SGDLS and YYNGEE. This CDR3 is 14 amino acids long. As DNA, the CDR3 is TGTGCCAGCAGCGTGACCTCCTTGGGAACTGAAGCTTTCTTT. It translates to CASSVTSLGTEAFF.

This clonotype appeared many times. The rearrangement links TRBV7-6 to TRBJ1-6, with TRBD1 matching 9 bases. The CDR3 totals 15 residues. The V gene end was trimmed by 5 bases and the J gene end by 10 bases; junction bases not matched to a gene: 9. Germline CDR1 and CDR2: SGHVS and FNYEAQ. CDR3 sequence: CASSTRTGVTSPLHF. CDR3 in DNA: TGTGCCAGCAGCACTAGGACAGGGGTAACGTCACCCCTCCACTTT.

This clonotype was counted at least ten times. J is TRBJ2-1 and V is TRBV4-1, with D perhaps TRBD1 or TRBD2 (6 bases each). From germline, CDR1 is MGHRA and CDR2 YSYEKL. This CDR3 spans 19 amino acids. V was pared by 3 bases and J by 9 bases, with 30 bases between. The CDR3 is CASSHPKGLGRGGNGEQFF. Written as DNA, the CDR3 is TGCGCCAGCAGCCACCCCAAAGGTCTGGGCAGGGGAGGTAACGGTGAGCAGTTCTTC.

There are many counts of this clonotype. CDR3 in amino acids: CAISEMLNEQFF. As DNA, the CDR3 is TGTGCCATCAGTGAAATGCTCAATGAGCAGTTCTTC. V gene TRBV10-3 combines with J gene TRBJ2-1; no clear D gene. Looked up from germline, CDR1 is ENHRY and CDR2 is SYGVKD. V was pared by 3 bases and J by 6 bases, with 6 bases between. The CDR3 loop spans 12 amino acids.

This clonotype was counted at least ten times. The chain has TRBV10-2 and TRBJ2-3; 14 bases line up with TRBD2. Germline trimming cut 8 bases from V and 7 bases from J; bases unmatched to any gene: 5. The CDR3 totals 14 residues. Germline CDR1 WSHSY, CDR2 SAAADI. CDR3 sequence (DNA): TGCGCCAGCGGGACTAGCGGGAGTGGTAATACGCAGTATTTT. Its translation: CASGTSGSGNTQYF.

In its sample, this clonotype was seen many times. V usage is TRBV29-1 and J usage is TRBJ1-1, with D possibly matching TRBD1 (5 bases). Germline CDR1 SQVTM, CDR2 ANQGSEA. With 2 bases removed from V and 8 bases from J, the gap between germline ends came to 15 bases. The CDR3 has 13 amino acids. The DNA for the CDR3 is TGCAGCGTTGAAAGGTATGAAGGGGTCGAAGCTTTCTTT. Protein sequence: CSVERYEGVEAFF.

Many counts were recorded for this clonotype. CDR3 in amino acids: CAWSVLAGVHEKLFF. CDR3 nucleotide sequence: TGTGCCTGGAGTGTGTTGGCAGGGGTGCACGAAAAACTGTTTTTT. This chain connects TRBV30 to TRBJ1-4; D perhaps matches TRBD1 (6 bases). The CDR3 is made up of 15 amino acids. Germline V gene data show CDR1 as GTSNPN and CDR2 as SVGIG (reference sequence). V gave up 0 bases and J gave up 8 bases, with 16 bases separating them.

Remarks on this clonotype: A much larger clone differs from this one at a single base, so this may be a read error. The chain couples TRBV12-3 or TRBV12-4 to TRBJ2-3; D is perhaps TRBD2 (6 bases). V dropped 3 bases and J dropped 7 bases, with 20 bases sitting between them. The CDR3 spans 16 residues. CDR3 sequence reads: CASSFAAGRSIHTQYF. The CDR3 nucleotides are TGTGCCAGCAGTTTCGCGGCGGGGCGCTCCATACATACGCAGTATTTT.

This clonotype has ten or more counts. The chain has TRBV12-3 or TRBV12-4 and TRBJ1-2; 12 bases are a match to TRBD1. CDR3 length: 14 residues. J gave up 8 bases and V 4 bases, and 5 bases lay outside the gene matches. The CDR3 protein is CASSSGQGARGYTF. CDR3 nucleotides: TGTGCCAGCAGTTCGGGACAGGGGGCGCGGGGCTACACCTTC.

This chain links TRBV16 with TRBJ1-4; tentatively, D is TRBD1 (5 bases). Germline V gene sequence: CDR1 KGHSY, CDR2 FQNENV. With 4 bases removed from V and 4 bases from J, the gap between germline ends came to 13 bases. This CDR3 has 15 amino acids. CDR3 sequence: CASSPSGTGNEKLFF. CDR3 nucleotide sequence: TGTGCCAGCAGCCCCTCCGGGACCGGTAATGAAAAACTGTTTTTT.

The chain links TRBV5-4 to TRBJ2-1; TRBD2 might be the D (6 bases). This CDR3 comprises 16 residues. Germline V gives CDR1 SGHNT, CDR2 YYREEE (reference sequence). V was shortened by 3 bases and J by 5 bases, with 18 bases between the two germline ends. The CDR3 sequence is CASSSRLARSDNEQFF. CDR3 DNA sequence: TGTGCCAGCAGCTCGCGGCTAGCGAGGAGTGACAATGAGCAGTTCTTC. Supplemented by reference TRBV5-4 and TRBJ2-1, the full variable domain reads ETGVTQSPTHLIKTRGQQVTLRCSSQSGHNTVSWYQQALGQGPQFIFQYYREEENGRGNFPPRFSGLQFPNYSSELNVNALELDDSALYLCASSSRLARSDNEQFFGPGTRLTVL.